Only a few counts were recorded for the clone carrying this TCR beta chain. The data were obtained in a study of T-cell memory formation after mild COVID-19. V lost 4 bases and J lost 0, with 11 bases in between. CDR1 and CDR2 from the germline V gene are SGHTA and FQGNSA. CDR3 length: 15 amino acids. Barcoded TCR alpha and TCR beta cDNA libraries with UMIs came from 5'RACE using constant-segment primers. In TCRdb, the 5' RACE reads were re-called with MiXCR into one record per CDR3 protein. The sample includes about 340,000 distinct CDR3 sequences, over 13% of them seen just once. The origin of this receptor is a man aged 18 to 30 who had mild COVID-19 (a few samples of this study predate the infection). Cell type and time point are not known. Sample: PBMCs or a T cell subset sorted from them (not recorded which). The chain is built from TRBV7-2 and TRBJ2-3; D not certain. The CDR3 DNA follows: TGTGCCAGCAGCTCCCCTTATACTAGCACAGATACGCAGTATTTT. It encodes CASSSPYTSTDTQYF. Full variable domain (missing parts from reference TRBV7-2 and TRBJ2-3): GAGVSQSPSNKVTEKGKDVELRCDPISGHTALYWYRQSLGQGLEFLIYFQGNSAPDKSGLPSDRFSAERTGGSVSTLTIQRTQQEDSAVYLCASSSPYTSTDTQYFGPGTRLTVL.